Following are 10 T cell receptor beta chains from one sample sequenced in a study of memory CD4+ T cells and cytomegalovirus serostatus. TCRdb's table, derived via immunoSEQ multiplex PCR, lists solely in-frame clones and lacks some. Of roughly 67,000 clones in the sample, about 75% were seen once. The sort gate was single viable CD3+CD4+CD8-CD45RO+ cells for memory CD4+ T cells. The material sequenced was memory CD4+ T cells from blood. The receptor set was obtained from an adult in good health and CMV-seropositive.

The chain links TRBV5-4 to TRBJ2-7, with TRBD1 identical over 9 bases. V shed 0 bases and J 4 bases; nucleotides not matched to a gene: 2. Germline CDR1 SGHNT, CDR2 YYREEE (reference sequence). The CDR3 has 14 residues. CDR3 coding DNA: TGTGCCAGCAGCTTGGGACAGGGGGGATACGAGCAGTACTTC. Protein sequence: CASSLGQGGYEQYF. Based on the CDR3 plus reference TRBV5-4 and TRBJ2-7, the full variable domain is ETGVTQSPTHLIKTRGQQVTLRCSSQSGHNTVSWYQQALGQGPQFIFQYYREEENGRGNFPPRFSGLQFPNYSSELNVNALELDDSALYLCASSLGQGGYEQYFGPGTRLTVT.

The chain employs TRBV7-9 and TRBJ2-2; the D gene is possibly TRBD1 (5 bases). Between the trimmed V and J ends, which lost 2 bases and 2 bases, there was a span of 9 bases. The germline CDR1 and CDR2 sequences are SEHNR and FQNEAQ (reference sequence). This CDR3 is 15 amino acids long. DNA for the CDR3: TGTGCCAGCAGCTTACTGGGGCAAAACACCGGGGAGCTGTTTTTT. Translated, it gives CASSLLGQNTGELFF.

The V gene is TRBV5-1, the J gene TRBJ2-5; 7 nucleotides line up with TRBD1. Per germline, CDR1 SGHRS and CDR2 YFSETQ. The junction had 15 bases not matched to a gene; V was cut back by 3 bases and J by 4 bases. The CDR3 runs 17 residues. CDR3 sequence: CASSYRLLQGSRETQYF. Written as DNA, the CDR3 is TGCGCCAGCAGCTACCGGCTTCTACAGGGGAGTAGAGAGACCCAGTACTTC.

This clone occurred once. The V call is TRBV27, the J call TRBJ2-7; tentatively, D is TRBD1 (7 bases). The CDR3 covers 16 residues. Per the germline V gene, CDR1 is MNHEY and CDR2 is SMNVEV (reference sequence). V was cut by 4 bases and J by 6 bases, with 22 bases left in between. Here the CDR3 reads CASSSGGIRERFEQYF. CDR3 DNA sequence: TGTGCCAGCAGTTCAGGGGGGATACGGGAGAGGTTCGAGCAGTACTTC.

This clone has just a few counts. The chain combines TRBV9 with TRBJ1-3, with D unresolved. Germline V gene data show CDR1 as SGDLS and CDR2 as YYNGEE. V lost 4 bases and J lost 3, with 20 bases in between. This CDR3 has 17 residues. CDR3 region: CASSPSGGRRGGNTIYF. The CDR3 DNA sequence: TGTGCCAGCAGCCCCTCCGGAGGTCGCCGGGGTGGAAACACCATATATTTT. The full variable domain, with the rest looked up from reference TRBV9 and TRBJ1-3, is DSGVTQTPKHLITATGQRVTLRCSPRSGDLSVYWYQQSLDQGLQFLIQYYNGEERAKGNILERFSAQQFPDLHSELNLSSLELGDSALYFCASSPSGGRRGGNTIYFGEGSWLTVV.

The genes are TRBV18 and TRBJ1-3; D gene unclear. Between the trimmed V and J ends, which lost 1 base and 4 bases, there was a span of 14 bases. CDR3 length equals 16 residues. Germline assignment: CDR1 KGHSH and CDR2 LQKENI. In DNA form, the CDR3 reads TGTGCCAGCTCACCACAAAATATAGCTTGGGGAAACACCATATATTTT. Residues: CASSPQNIAWGNTIYF.

The V gene is TRBV19, the J gene TRBJ2-1; TRBD2 agrees at 16 bases. The CDR3 runs 17 residues. Germline assignment: CDR1 LNHDA and CDR2 SQIVND (reference sequence). Trimming cost V 5 bases and J 8 bases; bases outside gene matches: 9. The CDR3 DNA follows: TGTGCCAGTAGTGGTCCGGGACTAGCGGGAGGGCAGGATGAGCAGTTCTTC. This sequence encodes CASSGPGLAGGQDEQFF. Supplemented by reference TRBV19 and TRBJ2-1, the full variable domain reads DGGITQSPKYLFRKEGQNVTLSCEQNLNHDAMYWYRQDPGQGLRLIYYSQIVNDFQKGDIAEGYSVSREKKESFPLTVTSAQKNPTAFYLCASSGPGLAGGQDEQFFGPGTRLTVL.

The chain couples TRBV4-2 to TRBJ2-4, with D unresolved. Trimming cost V 0 bases and J 6 bases, with 9 bases left between them. The CDR3 is made up of 14 amino acids. Germline V gene sequence: CDR1 LGHNA, CDR2 YNFKEQ. CDR3 sequence (DNA): TGTGCCAGCAGCCAAGATCCCCCAAGAAACATTCAGTACTTC. Encoded protein: CASSQDPPRNIQYF.

The chain joins TRBV29-1 to TRBJ1-2; tentative D call: TRBD1 (6 bases). This CDR3 region has 13 residues. Germline lookup yields CDR1 SQVTM and CDR2 ANQGSEA. V lost 6 bases to trimming and J lost 3 bases, with 14 bases between them. The CDR3 DNA sequence: TGCAGCGTGAGGCAGGGGAACGACTATGGCTACACCTTC. Its translation is CSVRQGNDYGYTF.

This chain links TRBV9 with TRBJ1-1, with no clear D. CDR3 length: 15 residues. CDR1 is SGDLS and CDR2 is YYNGEE in the germline V gene. Trimming left V 0 bases short and J 4 bases short, with 13 bases between. The DNA for the CDR3 is TGTGCCAGCAGCGTAGTCGGGAGGTTGGGCACTGAAGCTTTCTTT. Protein sequence: CASSVVGRLGTEAFF.